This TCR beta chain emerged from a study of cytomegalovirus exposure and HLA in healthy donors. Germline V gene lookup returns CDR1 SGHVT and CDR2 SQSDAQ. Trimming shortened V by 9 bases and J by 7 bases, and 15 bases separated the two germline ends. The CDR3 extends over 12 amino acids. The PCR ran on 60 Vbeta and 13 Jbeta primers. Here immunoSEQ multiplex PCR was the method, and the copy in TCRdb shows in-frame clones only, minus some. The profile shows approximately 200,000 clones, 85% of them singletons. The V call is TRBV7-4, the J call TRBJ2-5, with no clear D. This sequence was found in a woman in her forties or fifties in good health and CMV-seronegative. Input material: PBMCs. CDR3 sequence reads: CARLGASGTQYF. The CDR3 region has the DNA TGTGCCAGGCTCGGAGCCTCTGGGACCCAGTACTTC.